The 31 T cell receptor beta chains given below trace back to one sample, sequenced in a study of T cell changes during pregnancy in multiple sclerosis. The protocol was immunoSEQ multiplex PCR, while the TCRdb copy is restricted to in-frame clones and leaves out a portion. The table includes some 100,000 clones, 94% detected once. The sequences come from peripheral blood, collected before pregnancy. The receptor source for this set is a female donor with multiple sclerosis, enrolled in a pregnancy study.

The V gene is TRBV7-2, the J gene TRBJ2-2; D is ambiguous. CDR1 and CDR2 (germline): SGHTA, FQGNSA. V lost 5 bases and J lost 14, with 15 bases in between. The CDR3 loop spans 12 amino acids. The CDR3 protein is CASSAPPRPLFF. Here the CDR3 DNA reads TGTGCCAGCAGCGCACCACCGAGGCCCCTGTTTTTT.

The gene calls are TRBV28 and TRBJ2-1, with 8 bases lining up with TRBD1. The V segment lost 4 bases and the J segment 9 bases; nucleotides outside the gene matches: 5. The CDR3 runs 13 residues. Germline CDR1 and CDR2: MDHEN and SYDVKM. The DNA of the CDR3 is TGTGCCAGCAGTTCCATACAGGGGGGTGAGCAGTTCTTC. Protein: CASSSIQGGEQFF.

The rearrangement joins TRBV6-1 to TRBJ1-2; D may be TRBD1 (5 bases). The V end lost 6 bases, the J end lost 6 bases, and 17 bases lay between the germline ends. The CDR3 contains 14 residues. From germline, CDR1 is MNHNS and CDR2 SASEGT. CDR3 loop: CASSAQDNTNGYTF. CDR3 nucleotides: TGTGCCAGCAGCGCCCAGGACAACACGAATGGCTACACCTTC.

This clone has a single count. Written as DNA, the CDR3 is TGTGCCAGCAGGGGACAGGGGGCAAACACAGATACGCAGTATTTT. This encodes CASRGQGANTDTQYF. The rearrangement uses TRBV2 and TRBJ2-3; TRBD1 matches 12 bases. V lost 6 bases and J lost 2; bases outside the gene matches: 3. Germline V CDR1 and CDR2: SNHLY, FYNNEI. This CDR3 region has 15 residues.

This rearrangement joins TRBV27 to TRBJ1-2, with D perhaps TRBD1 (6 bases). Trimming removed 6 bases at V and 5 bases at J, with 22 bases between. The CDR3 contains 16 residues. Germline V gene lookup returns CDR1 MNHEY and CDR2 SMNVEV (reference sequence). In nucleotides, the CDR3 is TGTGCCAGCAGCAAGCAACAGGGCTCTTTTTCGTATGGCTACACCTTC. Translating gives CASSKQQGSFSYGYTF.

J is TRBJ1-1 and V is TRBV27, with a possible D match to TRBD1 (5 bases). The CDR3 is 14 residues long. The V and J ends lost 6 bases and 4 bases respectively, with 15 bases between them. Germline V gene sequence: CDR1 MNHEY, CDR2 SMNVEV (reference sequence). The CDR3: CASSWGRGGTEAFF. The CDR3 DNA is TGTGCCAGCAGCTGGGGAAGGGGAGGCACTGAAGCTTTCTTT.

This clone came up a few times. The chain combines TRBV6-5 with TRBJ1-1; TRBD1 agrees at 7 bases. The ends lost 6 bases at V and 0 bases at J; junction bases unmatched: 4. The CDR3 loop spans 14 amino acids. Looked up from germline, CDR1 is MNHEY and CDR2 is SVGAGI. The CDR3 region is CASSHRGLNTEAFF. The CDR3 DNA follows: TGTGCCAGCAGCCACAGGGGATTGAACACTGAAGCTTTCTTT.

The chain carries TRBV7-9 and TRBJ1-1, with a possible D match to TRBD1 (6 bases). The V end lost 0 bases, the J end lost 4 bases, and 12 bases lay between the germline ends. This CDR3 contains 15 residues. The V gene's germline CDR1 is SEHNR and CDR2 FQNEAQ (reference sequence). The CDR3 region has the DNA TGTGCCAGCAGCTTAGCAGCGACAGGTCCCACTGAAGCTTTCTTT. Encoded protein: CASSLAATGPTEAFF.

CDR3 bases: TGCAGCGTTGAAACAGAGAACACTGAAGCTTTCTTT. It specifies CSVETENTEAFF. This chain connects TRBV29-1 to TRBJ1-1; D is unresolved. Per the germline V gene, CDR1 is SQVTM and CDR2 is ANQGSEA. The CDR3 spans 12 residues. The V gene lost 2 bases and the J gene lost 1 base, with 5 bases spanning the gap.

The chain has TRBV28 and TRBJ2-1, with 9 bases matching TRBD2. V was pared by 3 bases and J by 9 bases, with 6 bases of the junction left unmatched. The germline V gene encodes CDR1 MDHEN and CDR2 SYDVKM. This CDR3 spans 14 amino acids. The CDR3 reads CASSLAGGRSEQFF. The CDR3 DNA reads as TGTGCCAGCAGTTTGGCGGGAGGGCGGTCTGAGCAGTTCTTC.

The V and J genes are TRBV11-1 and TRBJ1-1; tentatively, D is TRBD1 (6 bases). The V and J ends lost 5 bases and 5 bases respectively, with 15 bases between them. From germline, CDR1 is SGHAT and CDR2 FQDESV (reference sequence). This CDR3 region has 14 residues. The CDR3 loop reads CASSGTLIRTEAFF. The DNA of the CDR3 is TGTGCCAGCAGCGGGACACTGATTAGGACTGAAGCTTTCTTT.

V is TRBV7-2 and J is TRBJ2-7; D ambiguous. The ends were cut back, 5 bases at V and 2 bases at J, with 10 bases in the middle. Germline V CDR1 and CDR2: SGHTA, FQGNSA. The CDR3 spans 13 residues. The CDR3 DNA reads TGTGCCAGCAGCACAGAGCTGGCCTACGAGCAGTACTTC. Translation gives CASSTELAYEQYF.

The rearrangement joins TRBV4-1 to TRBJ1-5; D possibly corresponds to TRBD1 (6 bases). The V gene's germline CDR1 is MGHRA and CDR2 YSYEKL. The CDR3 extends over 15 amino acids. V lost 4 bases to trimming and J lost 7 bases, with 17 bases between them. CDR3 sequence: CASSPLAGVRQPQHF. For the CDR3, the DNA is TGCGCCAGCAGCCCGTTAGCAGGGGTTCGCCAGCCCCAGCATTTT.

This chain connects TRBV27 to TRBJ2-1, with D tentatively TRBD1 (5 bases). Germline CDR1 and CDR2: MNHEY and SMNVEV (reference sequence). The CDR3 spans 16 residues. Trimming cost V 5 bases and J 0 bases, with 14 bases left between them. This CDR3 reads CASSVTETDSYNEQFF. DNA for the CDR3: TGTGCCAGCAGTGTGACCGAGACAGACTCCTACAATGAGCAGTTCTTC.

The chain carries TRBV29-1 and TRBJ1-2; 7 bases line up with TRBD1. The CDR3 is made up of 13 amino acids. After removal of 7 bases from V and 7 bases from J, the junction contained 12 bases not matched to a gene. CDR1 and CDR2 from the germline V gene are SQVTM and ANQGSEA. DNA for the CDR3: TGCAGCGCCGTAAGCAGGGGGGCTGGTGGCTACACCTTC. Its translation is CSAVSRGAGGYTF.

The chain combines TRBV6-5 with TRBJ2-2; D might be TRBD2 (6 bases). CDR1 MNHEY and CDR2 SVGAGI come from the germline V gene. With 9 bases removed from V and 7 bases from J, the gap between germline ends came to 21 bases. The CDR3 runs to 15 residues. CDR3 region: CASNGAFRRGGELFF. The CDR3 DNA is TGTGCCAGTAACGGGGCATTCCGGCGGGGCGGGGAGCTGTTTTTT.

J is TRBJ1-1 and V is TRBV4-2; the D gene is possibly TRBD1 (5 bases). V lost 0 bases to trimming and J lost 2 bases, with 10 bases between them. The CDR3 contains 15 residues. Germline lookup yields CDR1 LGHNA and CDR2 YNFKEQ. The CDR3 loop reads CASSQDTGFNTEAFF. DNA for the CDR3: TGTGCCAGCAGCCAAGATACAGGCTTCAACACTGAAGCTTTCTTT.

The rearrangement joins TRBV2 to TRBJ1-5; a possible D gene is TRBD1 (6 bases). Trimming removed 6 bases from V and 0 bases from J, with 12 bases in between. The CDR3 is 15 residues long. Germline loops: CDR1 SNHLY, CDR2 FYNNEI. CDR3 loop: CASRRTDNSNQPQHF. The CDR3, as DNA: TGTGCCAGCAGGAGGACAGATAATAGCAATCAGCCCCAGCATTTT.

This chain uses TRBV19 with TRBJ1-5; 8 bases are a match to TRBD1. The CDR3 totals 17 residues. J gave up 2 bases and V 4 bases, and 10 bases lay outside the gene matches. Germline V gives CDR1 LNHDA, CDR2 SQIVND (reference sequence). The CDR3 reads CASSKRTGPGGNQPQHF. The CDR3 nucleotides read TGTGCCAGTAGTAAACGGACAGGGCCGGGAGGCAATCAGCCCCAGCATTTT.

V gene TRBV27 combines with J gene TRBJ2-3; D is ambiguous. The CDR3 length is 14 residues. CDR1 and CDR2 from the germline V gene are MNHEY and SMNVEV (reference sequence). The V and J ends lost 0 bases and 6 bases respectively, with 10 bases between them. CDR3 sequence: CASSLSSPLDTQYF. The CDR3 DNA follows: TGTGCCAGCAGTTTATCCTCTCCACTCGATACGCAGTATTTT.

The chain joins TRBV7-3 to TRBJ2-5; maybe TRBD1 (5 bases). V was trimmed by 2 bases and J by 4 bases, leaving 11 bases between them. The CDR3 is made up of 14 amino acids. Germline V gives CDR1 SGHTA, CDR2 FQGTGA. The CDR3 sequence: CASSLRRQGETQYF. The CDR3 bases are TGTGCCAGCAGCTTACGGCGGCAGGGAGAGACCCAGTACTTC.

The J gene is TRBJ1-4, the V gene TRBV28; no clear D. The length of the CDR3 is 14 residues. The germline CDR1 and CDR2 sequences are MDHEN and SYDVKM. Trimming took off 6 bases at V and 2 bases at J, with 10 bases between the two ends. The CDR3 DNA reads as TGTGCCAGCAGGGAGGACGGGACTAATGAAAAACTGTTTTTT. Protein: CASREDGTNEKLFF.

This rearrangement joins TRBV7-2 to TRBJ1-2, with TRBD1 as a possible D gene (6 bases). Germline values: CDR1 SGHTA, CDR2 FQGNSA. The V end lost 3 bases, the J end lost 2 bases, and 7 bases lay between the germline ends. This CDR3 comprises 13 residues. The CDR3 DNA reads TGTGCCAGCAGCTTCACAGGGAACTATGGCTACACCTTC. It yields the protein CASSFTGNYGYTF.

The chain employs TRBV5-5 and TRBJ1-3, with D perhaps TRBD1 (6 bases). Germline values: CDR1 SGHKS, CDR2 YYEKEE (reference sequence). This CDR3 has 18 residues. The germline V and J ends were trimmed by 2 bases and 0 bases, with 18 bases remaining between them. Here the CDR3 reads CASSFSSWGLNSGNTIYF. CDR3 sequence (DNA): TGTGCCAGCAGCTTTTCGTCGTGGGGGCTCAACTCTGGAAACACCATATATTTT.

V usage is TRBV7-7 and J usage is TRBJ2-5; TRBD1 matches at 12 bases. This CDR3 spans 16 amino acids. CDR1 is SSHAT and CDR2 is FNYEAQ in the germline V gene (reference sequence). With V trimmed by 5 bases and J by 5 bases, 9 bases remained unmatched. CDR3 nucleotides: TGTGCCAGCAGCCCGCGGGGGACAGGGGGCGCTGAGACCCAGTACTTC. This gives the protein CASSPRGTGGAETQYF.

The chain combines TRBV19 with TRBJ2-2; TRBD1 aligns across 8 bases. V was clipped by 7 bases and J by 1 base; unmatched bases: 11. CDR1 LNHDA and CDR2 SQIVND come from the germline V gene (reference sequence). CDR3 length equals 17 residues. The CDR3 reads CASTPFDRGQNTGELFF. CDR3 sequence (DNA): TGTGCCAGTACCCCTTTCGACAGGGGACAGAACACCGGGGAGCTGTTTTTT.

J is TRBJ1-1 and V is TRBV27; unclear D gene. Germline V CDR1 and CDR2: MNHEY, SMNVEV (reference sequence). The CDR3 runs to 13 residues. V lost 2 bases, J lost 3 bases, and 7 bases lay in between. CDR3 in amino acids: CASSLRDDTEAFF. CDR3 bases: TGTGCCAGCAGTTTAAGAGATGACACTGAAGCTTTCTTT.

V and J are TRBV9 and TRBJ2-7; the D gene is possibly TRBD2 (7 bases). Germline V gene lookup returns CDR1 SGDLS and CDR2 YYNGEE. The CDR3 sequence is 17 residues long. Deletions cut 3 bases from V and 1 base from J, with 20 bases between. DNA of the CDR3: TGTGCCAGCAGCGCTAGGGGGGGAGGGCCTCTATCCTACGAGCAGTACTTC. Translating gives CASSARGGGPLSYEQYF.

This clone turned up a few times. CDR3 sequence: CASSPRTGTYEQYF. CDR3 bases: TGTGCCAGCTCACCAAGGACAGGGACCTACGAGCAGTACTTC. V and J are TRBV18 and TRBJ2-7, with TRBD1 matching over 8 bases. The V segment lost 2 bases and the J segment 2 bases; nucleotides outside the gene matches: 2. The CDR3 loop spans 14 amino acids. CDR1 KGHSH and CDR2 LQKENI come from the germline V gene. The entire variable domain, with the rest obtained from reference TRBV18 and TRBJ2-7, is as follows: NAGVMQNPRHLVRRRGQEARLRCSPMKGHSHVYWYRQLPEEGLKFMVYLQKENIIDESGMPKERFSAEFPKEGPSILRIQQVVRGDSAAYFCASSPRTGTYEQYFGPGTRLTVT.

This rearrangement joins TRBV10-3 to TRBJ1-5; possible D gene TRBD1, 6 bases. CDR1 is ENHRY, CDR2 SYGVKD, per germline. The CDR3 runs to 14 residues. Trimming pared 3 bases from V and 7 bases from J, leaving 13 bases between. The CDR3 nucleotides read TGTGCCATCAGTGAAGGGGGGGGCGGGCAGCCCCAGCATTTT. Translating gives CAISEGGGGQPQHF.

The chain recombines TRBV7-9 with TRBJ1-1, with 8 bases matching TRBD1. Germline assignment: CDR1 SEHNR and CDR2 FQNEAQ (reference sequence). This CDR3 has 14 amino acids. V shed 5 bases, J shed 5 bases, and the junction held 7 bases outside the gene matches. CDR3 DNA sequence: TGTGCCAGCAGCACAGGACAGGGTTGGACTGAAGCTTTCTTT. It is translated as CASSTGQGWTEAFF.